A selection of T cell receptor beta chains follows, all from one sample in a study of T cell responses to AZD1222 COVID-19 vaccine. Sequencing was performed with immunoSEQ multiplex PCR; in TCRdb, only in-frame clones are kept and a portion is missing. The repertoire consists of about 160,000 clones, with around 90% occurring once and the leading ten covering under 4%. The sample was peripheral blood, taken 28 days after the second AZD1222 dose. These receptor sequences come from an adult who received the AZD1222 COVID-19 vaccine. CDR3s include the opening cysteine and the closing phenylalanine or tryptophan. The D gene is left open where the match is weak. Clone size is not always given. Where it is, it says once, few, many or a class for expanded clones.

j_call v_call clone_size d_call cdr3_nt cdr3_aa
TRBJ2-3 TRBV19 . . TGTGCCAGTAGTATAGAGAGCACAGATACGCAGTATTTT CASSIESTDTQYF
TRBJ1-5 TRBV19 . . TGTGCCAGTAGTCCACCGATAGGTGATCAGCCCCAGCATTTT CASSPPIGDQPQHF
TRBJ2-1 TRBV27 . TRBD2 TGTGCCAGCAGAAGACTGGGACTAGCGGGAGAGTCGGGGAATGAGCAGTTCTTC CASRRLGLAGESGNEQFF
TRBJ1-1 TRBV20-1 . . TGCAGTGCCGCGGCGACTGAAGCTTTCTTT CSAAATEAFF
TRBJ1-5 TRBV27 . . TGTGCCAGCAGTTTATCTAGGGGTAGTCAGCCCCAGCATTTT CASSLSRGSQPQHF
TRBJ2-1 TRBV6-6 . . TGTGCCAGCAGTTTGGGAAATGAGCAGTTCTTC CASSLGNEQFF
TRBJ1-5 TRBV7-2 . TRBD1 TGTGCCAGCAGCTTGACTCCGGACAGGGGGCATCAGCCCCAGCATTTT CASSLTPDRGHQPQHF
TRBJ2-1 TRBV2 . TRBD2 TGTGCCAGCCGGGGGACTAGGGCTGGGAATGAGCAGTTCTTC CASRGTRAGNEQFF
TRBJ2-1 TRBV3-1/TRBV3-2 . . TGTGCCAGCAGCCAAGACCGAGACAATGAGCAGTTCTTC CASSQDRDNEQFF
TRBJ2-1 TRBV19 . TRBD2 TGTGCCAGTAGTAAAATAGGGACTAGCGGTTACAATGAGCAGTTCTTC CASSKIGTSGYNEQFF
TRBJ1-2 TRBV6-5 . TRBD1 TGTGCCAGCAGTTACATTCAGACAGGGATTCACTATGGCTACACCTTC CASSYIQTGIHYGYTF
TRBJ2-1 TRBV19 . . TGTGCCAGTAGTGATAGCGGACCCTACAATGAGCAGTTCTTC CASSDSGPYNEQFF
TRBJ2-7 TRBV30 . . TGTGCCTGGAATAATCCGGGACACTTCTACGAGCAGTACTTC CAWNNPGHFYEQYF
TRBJ2-7 TRBV12-5 many TRBD2 TGTGCTAGTGGTTTACGACTAGCGGGAGCCGATAACTACGAGCAGTACTTC CASGLRLAGADNYEQYF
TRBJ2-7 TRBV5-6 . TRBD1 TGTGCCAGCAGGTGGACAGGGGCTGCTTCCTACGAGCAGTACTTC CASRWTGAASYEQYF
TRBJ1-2 TRBV5-4 . . TGTGCCAGCAGCAGCGCAGGGACCAGACATTCTAATGGCTACACCTTC CASSSAGTRHSNGYTF
TRBJ2-1 TRBV5-4 once TRBD1 TGTGCCAGCAGCAGAACAGGGGTAAGCTCCTACAATGAGCAGTTCTTC CASSRTGVSSYNEQFF
TRBJ2-7 TRBV28 once TRBD1 TGTGCCAGTGGAACAGGGGGCTTCTCCTACGAGCAGTACTTC CASGTGGFSYEQYF
TRBJ2-1 TRBV19 . TRBD2 TGTGCCAGTAGTATAGACTGGCTAGCGGGCTTATCCAATGAGCAGTTCTTC CASSIDWLAGLSNEQFF
TRBJ1-1 TRBV5-4 . TRBD1 TGTGCCAGCAGCCCGACAGGGACGAACACTGAAGCTTTCTTT CASSPTGTNTEAFF
TRBJ2-3 TRBV5-1 . . TGCGCCAGCAGCTTGAACCCGAGCGCTATCACAGATACGCAGTATTTT CASSLNPSAITDTQYF
TRBJ1-1 TRBV27 . . TGTGCCAGCAGTTTAAGCGGGGGTCGGACTGAAGCTTTCTTT CASSLSGGRTEAFF
TRBJ2-2 TRBV25-1 . TRBD1 TGTGCCAGCAGTCTTCCCGGGACAGCGAACACCGGGGAGCTGTTTTTT CASSLPGTANTGELFF
TRBJ2-2 TRBV9 . TRBD1 TGTGCCACCAGCCAGGGGGTAGGCACCGGGGAGCTGTTTTTT CATSQGVGTGELFF
TRBJ2-1 TRBV19 . TRBD2 TGTGCCAGTATGGGGGGACTAGCGTTCTACAATGAGCAGTTCTTC CASMGGLAFYNEQFF
TRBJ2-6 TRBV9 . TRBD1 TGTGCCAGCAGCGTCCATACAGGGGTAAGCTCTGGGGCCAACGTCCTGACTTTC CASSVHTGVSSGANVLTF
TRBJ1-2 TRBV27 . . TGTGCCAGCAGTACGACAGTGTCTTACGGCTACACCTTC CASSTTVSYGYTF
TRBJ2-7 TRBV12-3/TRBV12-4 . . TGTGCCAGCAGTTTAGAAGGGTGGGAGCAGTACTTC CASSLEGWEQYF
TRBJ2-1 TRBV5-4 . TRBD2 TGTGCCAGCAGCGGGGGGGGACTAGCGGGAGGGCGCTACAATGAGCAGTTCTTC CASSGGGLAGGRYNEQFF
TRBJ1-5 TRBV2 once TRBD1 TGTGCCAGCAGTGATGACAGGGATCAGCCCCAGCATTTT CASSDDRDQPQHF
TRBJ2-1 TRBV18 once . TGTGCCAGCTCACCCAATGATCTATTCTCCTACAATGAGCAGTTCTTC CASSPNDLFSYNEQFF
TRBJ2-7 TRBV5-6 . TRBD2 TGTGCCAGCAGCCCGGGGGGGAACTACGAGCAGTACTTC CASSPGGNYEQYF
TRBJ1-2 TRBV12-3/TRBV12-4 . . TGTGCCAGCAGTCTTTCCACGGGCTATGGCTACACCTTC CASSLSTGYGYTF
TRBJ1-1 TRBV3-1/TRBV3-2 . . TGTGCCAGCAGCCAAGATCTGGAAAGGTACACTGAAGCTTTCTTT CASSQDLERYTEAFF
TRBJ2-2 TRBV18 . . TGTGCCAGCTCACTTGGGTCGGCATACACCGGGGAGCTGTTTTTT CASSLGSAYTGELFF
TRBJ1-4 TRBV5-1 . TRBD1 TGCGCCAGCAGCTTGGGACAGGGGAAAGGGGAAAAACTGTTTTTT CASSLGQGKGEKLFF
TRBJ2-7 TRBV2 . . TGTGCCAGCAGTGAATCCGTAGGGCTCCCCTACGAGCAGTACTTC CASSESVGLPYEQYF
TRBJ2-2 TRBV6-1 . TRBD1 TGTGCCAGCAGTGAGACAACAGGGGGGACCGGGGAGCTGTTTTTT CASSETTGGTGELFF
TRBJ1-4 TRBV15 . TRBD1 TGTGCCACCAGCCCCCTGGGACAGGGGGGAGAAAAACTGTTTTTT CATSPLGQGGEKLFF
TRBJ2-3 TRBV28 . TRBD1 TGTGCCACCTTGACTCAGGGGGGCACAGATACGCAGTATTTT CATLTQGGTDTQYF
TRBJ1-5 TRBV21-1 . . TGTGCCAGCAGCCCTACGAGGGACAGGGGCCTGTGGCGGGATCAGCCCCAGCATTTT CASSPTRDRGLWRDQPQHF
TRBJ1-1 TRBV5-1 . . TGCGCCAGCAGCTTGGGGGGACCGTACACTGAAGCTTTCTTT CASSLGGPYTEAFF
TRBJ2-7 TRBV6-1 . . TGTGCCAGCAGTGACAACGGCTTGGACATATACTCCTACGAGCAGTACTTC CASSDNGLDIYSYEQYF
TRBJ1-5 TRBV6-5 . TRBD1 TGTGCCAGCATCAAAGACAGGGGTGGACCGCCCCAGCATTTT CASIKDRGGPPQHF
TRBJ2-1 TRBV5-1 . . TGCGCCAGCAGCTTGAACGTTGGAGGGTCCGATGAGCAGTTCTTC CASSLNVGGSDEQFF
TRBJ1-1 TRBV27 once . TGTGCCAGCAGTTTAGATTTAAACACTGAAGCTTTCTTT CASSLDLNTEAFF
TRBJ1-1 TRBV18 . . TGTGCCAGCTCACCAGGCGAGAACACTGAAGCTTTCTTT CASSPGENTEAFF
TRBJ1-6 TRBV5-1 . . TGCGCCAGCAGCTTGATAGACGGGGAGAATTCACCCCTCCACTTT CASSLIDGENSPLHF
TRBJ1-2 TRBV19 . TRBD1 TGTGCCAGTAGTACGGCACAAAAAAGGACAGGCTATGGCTACACCTTC CASSTAQKRTGYGYTF
TRBJ2-7 TRBV27 . TRBD1 TGTGCCAGCAAAACGGGACAGGGGTCAGGCGAGCAGTACTTC CASKTGQGSGEQYF
TRBJ2-7 TRBV18 few TRBD1 TGTGCCAGCTCACCACGGACAGGGGTCCACGAGCAGTACTTC CASSPRTGVHEQYF
TRBJ1-5 TRBV27 . . TGTGCCAGCAGTTTAGACTTCGAACAGCCCCAGCATTTT CASSLDFEQPQHF
TRBJ2-7 TRBV18 once TRBD2 TGTGCCAGCTCAAATAACCGGGGAGGGCTTGGGGAGCAGTACTTC CASSNNRGGLGEQYF
TRBJ1-3 TRBV27 . . TGTGCCAGCAGTTTACAGTCTGGAAACACCATATATTTT CASSLQSGNTIYF
TRBJ2-1 TRBV7-2 . TRBD2 TGTGCCAGCAGCGCGTTAGCGGGAGGTTTCTACAATGAGCAGTTCTTC CASSALAGGFYNEQFF
TRBJ2-3 TRBV3-1/TRBV3-2 once . TGTGCCAGCAGCCGACTTCGAGGGGAGTCAGATACGCAGTATTTT CASSRLRGESDTQYF
TRBJ2-7 TRBV28 once TRBD2 TGTGCCAGCAGTACCTCGGGAGGGTGGTCCTACGAGCAGTACTTC CASSTSGGWSYEQYF
TRBJ2-7 TRBV19 . . TGTGCCAGTAGTAACCCAGGGATTTCGGGTATCCACGAGCAGTACTTC CASSNPGISGIHEQYF
TRBJ1-2 TRBV29-1 . . TGCAGCGTTGGGCAGGCCCCCTACTATGGCTACACCTTC CSVGQAPYYGYTF